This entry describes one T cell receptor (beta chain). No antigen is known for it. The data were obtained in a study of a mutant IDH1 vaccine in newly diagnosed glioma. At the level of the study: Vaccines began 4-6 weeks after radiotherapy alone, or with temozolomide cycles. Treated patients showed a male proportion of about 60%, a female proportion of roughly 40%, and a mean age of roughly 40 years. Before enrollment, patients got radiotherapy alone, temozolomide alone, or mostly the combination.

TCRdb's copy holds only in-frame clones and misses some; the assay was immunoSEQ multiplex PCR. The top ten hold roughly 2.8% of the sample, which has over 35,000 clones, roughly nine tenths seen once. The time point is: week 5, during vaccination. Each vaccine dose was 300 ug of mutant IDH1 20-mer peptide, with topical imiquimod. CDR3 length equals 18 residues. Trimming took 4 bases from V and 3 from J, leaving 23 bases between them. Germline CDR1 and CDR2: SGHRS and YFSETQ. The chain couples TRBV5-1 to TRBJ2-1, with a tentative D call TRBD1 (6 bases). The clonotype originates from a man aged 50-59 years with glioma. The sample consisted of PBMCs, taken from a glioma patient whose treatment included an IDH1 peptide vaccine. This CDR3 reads CASSLPLRGGKDYNEQFF. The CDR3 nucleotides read TGCGCCAGCAGCCTACCCCTCAGGGGTGGAAAAGACTACAATGAGCAGTTCTTC.